This TCR beta chain originates from a study of identical twins. Whole-study results and caveats: Zero-insertion analyses might be partly confounded by invariant T cells like MAIT and iNKT. Cord blood's abundant beta clonotypes had fewer insertions, unlike memory repertoires. Not following the same donors, the study drew its conclusions from cross-sectional statistical analysis.

Each CDR3 protein gets one entry after TCRdb re-called the 5' RACE reads with MiXCR. The data show hundreds of thousands of distinct CDR3 sequences, approximately 13% seen once. This clonotype has only a few counts. Its antigen is not identified. Looked up from germline, CDR1 is MNHNS and CDR2 is SASEGT. V was pared by 2 bases and J by 0 bases, with 4 bases between. The CDR3 is made up of 13 amino acids. These same data were also listed under a study on yellow fever vaccine responses in identical twins. That source notes: Twin vaccine T cell responses reportedly seemed partly convergent, partly personalized.

The sequenced material came from PBMCs. The chain is built from TRBV6-1 and TRBJ1-1; no clear D. This TCR derives from a woman between 18 and 30 years old in good health. DNA for the CDR3: TGTGCCAGCAGTGAAATATTGAACACTGAAGCTTTCTTT. Translated: CASSEILNTEAFF.